A selection of T cell receptor beta chains follows, all from one sample in a study of blood T cell repertoires in COVID-19. Measured with immunoSEQ multiplex PCR; TCRdb has only the in-frame clones, and not every one. Seen here are around 300,000 clones, about nine tenths observed once, and the top ten hold 1.5% to 2%. Sequencing was done on a sample of peripheral blood. These receptors were obtained from a woman aged 25-40 years with COVID-19, enrolled during active disease. Both conserved end residues are part of each CDR3. Fields, in order: clone size, J gene, V gene, D gene, CDR3 DNA, CDR3 protein. A D gene is named only where the DNA matches it firmly. Size is stated for part of the rows, as once, few or many counts, or as a class when the clone is expanded.

abundance: NA; j_gene: TRBJ1-4; v_gene: TRBV13; d_gene: NA; CDR3nt: TGTGCCAGCAGCTTCCGGAGCTCTAATGAAAAACTGTTTTTT; CDR3aa: CASSFRSSNEKLFF
abundance: NA; j_gene: TRBJ1-5; v_gene: TRBV30; d_gene: NA; CDR3nt: TGTGCCTGGTCTGGCGGACTCTCAGGCAATCAGCCCCAGCATTTT; CDR3aa: CAWSGGLSGNQPQHF
abundance: NA; j_gene: TRBJ1-1; v_gene: TRBV5-6; d_gene: NA; CDR3nt: TGTGCCAGCAGCTTGATCAGGGAGGGTAGCCTGGGAGCTTTCTTT; CDR3aa: CASSLIREGSLGAFF
abundance: NA; j_gene: TRBJ1-1; v_gene: TRBV7-9; d_gene: NA; CDR3nt: TGTGCCAGCAACAGGGCCATGTTGAACACTGAAGCTTTCTTT; CDR3aa: CASNRAMLNTEAFF
abundance: NA; j_gene: TRBJ2-1; v_gene: TRBV7-3; d_gene: NA; CDR3nt: TGTGCCAGCAGCTTAGGACACTGGAACAATGAGCAGTTCTTC; CDR3aa: CASSLGHWNNEQFF
abundance: few; j_gene: TRBJ1-1; v_gene: TRBV4-1; d_gene: TRBD1; CDR3nt: TGCGCCAGCAGCCAAGCTCCCAGGGACAGGGCCATGATGGACACTGAAGCTTTCTTT; CDR3aa: CASSQAPRDRAMMDTEAFF
abundance: NA; j_gene: TRBJ1-1; v_gene: TRBV4-1; d_gene: NA; CDR3nt: TGCGCCAGCAGCCACTGGCTCGTCACAGAAGCTTTCTTT; CDR3aa: CASSHWLVTEAFF
abundance: NA; j_gene: TRBJ1-2; v_gene: TRBV7-9; d_gene: TRBD1; CDR3nt: TGTGCCAGCAGCTTCATACAGGGGCGTGGGTATGGCTACACCTTC; CDR3aa: CASSFIQGRGYGYTF
abundance: few; j_gene: TRBJ1-1; v_gene: TRBV19; d_gene: NA; CDR3nt: TGTGCCAGTAGTATCCCGGGGATACGCGGTGAAGCTTTCTTT; CDR3aa: CASSIPGIRGEAFF
abundance: NA; j_gene: TRBJ2-7; v_gene: TRBV18; d_gene: TRBD2; CDR3nt: TGTGCCAGCTCACCCGGACTAGCCTACGAGCAGTACTTC; CDR3aa: CASSPGLAYEQYF
abundance: NA; j_gene: TRBJ1-6; v_gene: TRBV9; d_gene: NA; CDR3nt: TGTGCCAGCAGCATCCACGGGGATTCACCCCTCCACTTT; CDR3aa: CASSIHGDSPLHF
abundance: NA; j_gene: TRBJ1-5; v_gene: TRBV29-1; d_gene: NA; CDR3nt: TGCAGCGCGGGGGTACCAGGGGCAGCTCAGCCCCAGCATTTT; CDR3aa: CSAGVPGAAQPQHF
abundance: NA; j_gene: TRBJ2-1; v_gene: TRBV4-1; d_gene: NA; CDR3nt: TGCGCCAGCAGCGCGCCCCCAGGACAGGAGCAGTTCTTC; CDR3aa: CASSAPPGQEQFF
abundance: NA; j_gene: TRBJ1-6; v_gene: TRBV2; d_gene: TRBD1; CDR3nt: TGTGCCAGCAGTCGTACGGACAGGGTAGAGAATTCACCCCTCCACTTT; CDR3aa: CASSRTDRVENSPLHF
abundance: NA; j_gene: TRBJ2-5; v_gene: TRBV7-8; d_gene: NA; CDR3nt: TGTGCCAGCAGCTTATTGGGGCGGTATGGGGAGACCCAGTACTTC; CDR3aa: CASSLLGRYGETQYF
abundance: NA; j_gene: TRBJ2-5; v_gene: TRBV3-1/TRBV3-2; d_gene: NA; CDR3nt: TGTGCCAGCAGCCAAGAAGGCCGGGAACAGTACTTC; CDR3aa: CASSQEGREQYF
abundance: NA; j_gene: TRBJ1-5; v_gene: TRBV30; d_gene: NA; CDR3nt: TGTGCCTGGAGTCCTCATCGGCTAGGCCATCAGCCCCAGCATTTT; CDR3aa: CAWSPHRLGHQPQHF
abundance: NA; j_gene: TRBJ2-1; v_gene: TRBV5-6; d_gene: NA; CDR3nt: TGTGCCAGCAGCTTGGCCCTGAGCTCCTACAATGAGCAGTTCTTC; CDR3aa: CASSLALSSYNEQFF
abundance: NA; j_gene: TRBJ2-1; v_gene: TRBV30; d_gene: NA; CDR3nt: TGTGCCTGGAGGCGATTGGGTTTGCGGGACCTTTACAATGAGCAGTTCTTC; CDR3aa: CAWRRLGLRDLYNEQFF
abundance: NA; j_gene: TRBJ2-7; v_gene: TRBV19; d_gene: NA; CDR3nt: TGTGCCAGTAGTATATCAGCAGGTCAGGTGTACGAGCAGTACTTC; CDR3aa: CASSISAGQVYEQYF
abundance: NA; j_gene: TRBJ2-7; v_gene: TRBV9; d_gene: TRBD1; CDR3nt: TGTGCCAGCAGCGTCGACAGGGGATACGAGCAGTACTTC; CDR3aa: CASSVDRGYEQYF
abundance: NA; j_gene: TRBJ1-1; v_gene: TRBV19; d_gene: NA; CDR3nt: TGTGCCAGTAGCCTTACCGGGACATCGAACACTGAAGCTTTCTTT; CDR3aa: CASSLTGTSNTEAFF
abundance: NA; j_gene: TRBJ2-1; v_gene: TRBV24-1; d_gene: NA; CDR3nt: TGTGCCACCAGTGATTTAAGCTATGAGCAGTTCTTC; CDR3aa: CATSDLSYEQFF
abundance: NA; j_gene: TRBJ1-2; v_gene: TRBV7-9; d_gene: NA; CDR3nt: TGTGCCAGCAGCTTTCCAGGGATGCACTATGGCTACACCTTC; CDR3aa: CASSFPGMHYGYTF
abundance: NA; j_gene: TRBJ1-2; v_gene: TRBV6-5; d_gene: NA; CDR3nt: TGTGCCAGCAGTTACACCCTCGGGGGGGGGTACTATGGCTACACCTTC; CDR3aa: CASSYTLGGGYYGYTF
abundance: NA; j_gene: TRBJ1-1; v_gene: TRBV2; d_gene: NA; CDR3nt: TGTGCCAGCAGTGATGGGGCTGGTCGGTTGAACACTGAAGCTTTCTTT; CDR3aa: CASSDGAGRLNTEAFF
abundance: NA; j_gene: TRBJ2-5; v_gene: TRBV10-3; d_gene: TRBD1; CDR3nt: TGTGCCATCAGCCCGGGACAGGGGGGGGAGACCCAGTACTTC; CDR3aa: CAISPGQGGETQYF
abundance: once; j_gene: TRBJ1-6; v_gene: TRBV7-6; d_gene: NA; CDR3nt: TGTGCCAGCAGCTTAGAGGGAGGGGGTAATTCACCCCTCCACTTT; CDR3aa: CASSLEGGGNSPLHF
abundance: NA; j_gene: TRBJ2-7; v_gene: TRBV20-1; d_gene: TRBD2; CDR3nt: TGCAGTGCTAGTCCTAGCGGGGGGCCGTCCTACGAGCAGTACTTC; CDR3aa: CSASPSGGPSYEQYF
abundance: NA; j_gene: TRBJ2-5; v_gene: TRBV7-8; d_gene: NA; CDR3nt: TGTGCCAGCAGCTTGTCTGAGATCCGAGAGACCCAGTACTTC; CDR3aa: CASSLSEIRETQYF
abundance: NA; j_gene: TRBJ1-4; v_gene: TRBV6-5; d_gene: NA; CDR3nt: TGTGCCAGCAGTTACTCGAGAGGAACTAATGAAAAACTGTTTTTT; CDR3aa: CASSYSRGTNEKLFF
abundance: NA; j_gene: TRBJ1-3; v_gene: TRBV3-1/TRBV3-2; d_gene: NA; CDR3nt: TGTGCCAGCAGCCGGATCTCTTTAGCATCTGGAAACACCATATATTTT; CDR3aa: CASSRISLASGNTIYF
abundance: NA; j_gene: TRBJ2-2; v_gene: TRBV4-1; d_gene: NA; CDR3nt: TGCGCCAGCAGCCAAGCCAGGGGGGACACCGGGGAGCTGTTTTTT; CDR3aa: CASSQARGDTGELFF
abundance: NA; j_gene: TRBJ1-4; v_gene: TRBV2; d_gene: TRBD1; CDR3nt: TGTGCCAGCACCCCGGACAGGTTTACTGAAAAACTGTTTTTT; CDR3aa: CASTPDRFTEKLFF
abundance: NA; j_gene: TRBJ2-3; v_gene: TRBV5-1; d_gene: TRBD1; CDR3nt: TGCGCCAGCAGCTCGAGACAGGGGACAGATACGCAGTATTTT; CDR3aa: CASSSRQGTDTQYF
abundance: NA; j_gene: TRBJ1-5; v_gene: TRBV10-1; d_gene: NA; CDR3nt: TGCGCCAGCGATTCTCCGGACAGCAAATTCAATCAGCCCCAGCATTTT; CDR3aa: CASDSPDSKFNQPQHF
abundance: NA; j_gene: TRBJ2-4; v_gene: TRBV5-6; d_gene: NA; CDR3nt: TGTGCCAGCAGCTTTTCCCAGCGTTCTGTAGACATTCAGTACTTC; CDR3aa: CASSFSQRSVDIQYF
abundance: NA; j_gene: TRBJ1-1; v_gene: TRBV28; d_gene: NA; CDR3nt: TGTGCCACCGGGAACACTGAAGCTTTCTTT; CDR3aa: CATGNTEAFF
abundance: NA; j_gene: TRBJ2-1; v_gene: TRBV12-5; d_gene: TRBD1; CDR3nt: TGTGCTAGTGGTTTTACAGGGGGCCCGAGTGATGAGCAGTTCTTC; CDR3aa: CASGFTGGPSDEQFF
abundance: NA; j_gene: TRBJ2-5; v_gene: TRBV5-1; d_gene: TRBD1; CDR3nt: TGCGCCAGCAGCTTGGCCTGGGTGGTAGGGGGCGAAGCGGAGACCCAGTACTTC; CDR3aa: CASSLAWVVGGEAETQYF
abundance: NA; j_gene: TRBJ2-7; v_gene: TRBV2; d_gene: NA; CDR3nt: TGTGCCAGCACTACTACTCGTTCCTACGAGCAGTACTTC; CDR3aa: CASTTTRSYEQYF
abundance: NA; j_gene: TRBJ2-3; v_gene: TRBV14; d_gene: NA; CDR3nt: TGTGCCAGCAGACCCAGGGGCCACACAGATACGCAGTATTTT; CDR3aa: CASRPRGHTDTQYF
abundance: NA; j_gene: TRBJ2-5; v_gene: TRBV2; d_gene: TRBD2; CDR3nt: TGTGCCAGCCATGGACTAGCGGGGAGACAAGAGACCCAGTACTTC; CDR3aa: CASHGLAGRQETQYF
abundance: NA; j_gene: TRBJ2-7; v_gene: TRBV7-2; d_gene: NA; CDR3nt: TGTGCCAGCAGCTTAGCGCCGGCCTACGAGCAGTACTTC; CDR3aa: CASSLAPAYEQYF
abundance: NA; j_gene: TRBJ1-2; v_gene: TRBV2; d_gene: NA; CDR3nt: TGTGCCAGCATCGAACGGGGGGCAAGGTGGACCTTC; CDR3aa: CASIERGARWTF
abundance: NA; j_gene: TRBJ2-2; v_gene: TRBV24-1; d_gene: TRBD1; CDR3nt: TGTGCCACCAGTGATCCGGGACAGGGGGCCGGGGAGCTGTTTTTT; CDR3aa: CATSDPGQGAGELFF
abundance: NA; j_gene: TRBJ1-5; v_gene: TRBV2; d_gene: NA; CDR3nt: TGTGCCAGCAGTGGCGGGCAGGATCAGCCCCAGCATTTT; CDR3aa: CASSGGQDQPQHF
abundance: NA; j_gene: TRBJ1-2; v_gene: TRBV6-5; d_gene: TRBD1; CDR3nt: TGTGCCAGCAGTCGACAGGGCCGCTACACCTTC; CDR3aa: CASSRQGRYTF